The rows below give T cell receptor beta chains drawn from one sample of a study of blood T cell repertoires in COVID-19. The protocol was immunoSEQ multiplex PCR, while the TCRdb copy is restricted to in-frame clones and leaves out a portion. Found here are 95,000 to 150,000 clones, about 90% of them singletons; the top ten hold around 0.81%. The sequenced material came from peripheral blood. These receptors were collected from a woman in her fifties or sixties with active or convalescent COVID-19. CDR3s include the opening cysteine and the closing phenylalanine or tryptophan. The D gene is left open where the match is weak. The size entry is marked missing in some rows and otherwise reads once, few, many or a size class.

J gene: TRBJ2-5
V gene: TRBV18
D gene: -
clone size: -
CDR3 DNA: TGTGCCAGCTCACCACCATGGGAGAGAGAGACCCAGTACTTC
CDR3 protein: CASSPPWERETQYF

J gene: TRBJ2-1
V gene: TRBV19
D gene: -
clone size: -
CDR3 DNA: TGTGCCAGTAGTATAGAGAGCTCCTACAATGAGCAGTTCTTC
CDR3 protein: CASSIESSYNEQFF

J gene: TRBJ1-6
V gene: TRBV28
D gene: -
clone size: -
CDR3 DNA: TGTGCCAGCAGACGGACAGCGAATTCACCCCTCCACTTT
CDR3 protein: CASRRTANSPLHF

J gene: TRBJ1-1
V gene: TRBV19
D gene: TRBD1
clone size: -
CDR3 DNA: TGTGCCAGTAGCGTAGTCACAGGGGGCGCAACTGAAGCTTTCTTT
CDR3 protein: CASSVVTGGATEAFF

J gene: TRBJ2-3
V gene: TRBV11-1
D gene: -
clone size: few
CDR3 DNA: TGTGCCAGCAGCTTAGACCTAAGCACAGATACGCAGTATTTT
CDR3 protein: CASSLDLSTDTQYF

J gene: TRBJ2-5
V gene: TRBV4-2
D gene: TRBD1
clone size: -
CDR3 DNA: TGTGCCAGCAGCCCCTGGGACAGGGCAATGGAGACCCAGTACTTC
CDR3 protein: CASSPWDRAMETQYF

J gene: TRBJ1-5
V gene: TRBV3-1/TRBV3-2
D gene: -
clone size: -
CDR3 DNA: TGTGCCAGCAGCCTGTTTCAGGTCAATCAGCCCCAGCATTTT
CDR3 protein: CASSLFQVNQPQHF

J gene: TRBJ1-1
V gene: TRBV18
D gene: -
clone size: once
CDR3 DNA: TGTGCCAGCTCACCGGTAGGGGTGCAAACTGAAGCTTTCTTT
CDR3 protein: CASSPVGVQTEAFF

J gene: TRBJ1-6
V gene: TRBV5-1
D gene: -
clone size: -
CDR3 DNA: TGCGCCAGCAGCTGGGACATTAAGGGGTTCAATTCACCCCTCCACTTT
CDR3 protein: CASSWDIKGFNSPLHF

J gene: TRBJ2-3
V gene: TRBV3-1/TRBV3-2
D gene: -
clone size: -
CDR3 DNA: TGTGCCAGCAGCCAAGACGGGCGGGCCCCCACAGATACGCAGTATTTT
CDR3 protein: CASSQDGRAPTDTQYF

J gene: TRBJ1-2
V gene: TRBV5-4
D gene: -
clone size: -
CDR3 DNA: TGTGCCAGCAGCGGTGAACAGGGAGCTAACTATGGCTACACCTTC
CDR3 protein: CASSGEQGANYGYTF

J gene: TRBJ1-5
V gene: TRBV6-6
D gene: -
clone size: -
CDR3 DNA: TGTGCCAGCAGTTACGCCTCAGATCAGCCCCAGCATTTT
CDR3 protein: CASSYASDQPQHF

J gene: TRBJ1-5
V gene: TRBV5-1
D gene: -
clone size: -
CDR3 DNA: TGCGCCAGCAGCTTGGGTCCCGGGGGGGTAAATCAGCCCCAGCATTTT
CDR3 protein: CASSLGPGGVNQPQHF

J gene: TRBJ2-3
V gene: TRBV9
D gene: -
clone size: -
CDR3 DNA: TGTGCCAGCAGCGTAGAGGGGGATACCACAGATACGCAGTATTTT
CDR3 protein: CASSVEGDTTDTQYF

J gene: TRBJ2-1
V gene: TRBV3-1/TRBV3-2
D gene: -
clone size: -
CDR3 DNA: TGTGCCAGCAGCCAAGACCTACCTTACAATGAGCAGTTCTTC
CDR3 protein: CASSQDLPYNEQFF

J gene: TRBJ2-7
V gene: TRBV7-6
D gene: -
clone size: -
CDR3 DNA: TGTGCCAGCAGCCGGAGACTAGGGAACTACGAGCAGTACTTC
CDR3 protein: CASSRRLGNYEQYF

J gene: TRBJ2-2
V gene: TRBV4-1
D gene: -
clone size: -
CDR3 DNA: TGCGCCAGCAGCCAAGAACAAAGGGCAGGGCTGGACACCGGGGAGCTGTTTTTT
CDR3 protein: CASSQEQRAGLDTGELFF

J gene: TRBJ2-1
V gene: TRBV18
D gene: TRBD2
clone size: -
CDR3 DNA: TGTGCCAGCTCGCCTCTAGCGGGAGGGGTCAATGAGCAGTTCTTC
CDR3 protein: CASSPLAGGVNEQFF

J gene: TRBJ2-7
V gene: TRBV28
D gene: TRBD2
clone size: -
CDR3 DNA: TGTGCCAGCAGTTTGGGGCAGGGAGGGTCCTACGAGCAGTACTTC
CDR3 protein: CASSLGQGGSYEQYF

J gene: TRBJ2-1
V gene: TRBV15
D gene: -
clone size: once
CDR3 DNA: TGTGCCACCAGCGGCCAAGGAGGGTCGGGGCGCAATGAGCAGTTCTTC
CDR3 protein: CATSGQGGSGRNEQFF

J gene: TRBJ1-2
V gene: TRBV23-1
D gene: -
clone size: few
CDR3 DNA: TGCGCCAGCAGTCATCCCGACAGGCCTAAAAGGGCTATCAGCTATGGCTACACCTTC
CDR3 protein: CASSHPDRPKRAISYGYTF

J gene: TRBJ2-7
V gene: TRBV27
D gene: -
clone size: few
CDR3 DNA: TGTGCCAGCAGTTTAACAGCGACAGAGCTCTACGAGCAGTACTTC
CDR3 protein: CASSLTATELYEQYF

J gene: TRBJ2-5
V gene: TRBV19
D gene: TRBD2
clone size: -
CDR3 DNA: TGTGCCAGTAGTATAGGCGGGACTAGCGGGAGGGAGACCCAGTACTTC
CDR3 protein: CASSIGGTSGRETQYF

J gene: TRBJ2-7
V gene: TRBV6-5
D gene: TRBD1
clone size: -
CDR3 DNA: TGTGCCAGCAGATCGGGACAGGCGAGCTCCTACGAGCAGTACTTC
CDR3 protein: CASRSGQASSYEQYF

J gene: TRBJ2-7
V gene: TRBV5-5
D gene: -
clone size: once
CDR3 DNA: TGTGCCAGCAGCTTGGGACAAACCTACTACGAGCAGTACTTC
CDR3 protein: CASSLGQTYYEQYF

J gene: TRBJ2-2
V gene: TRBV7-2
D gene: TRBD2
clone size: once
CDR3 DNA: TGTGCCAGCAGCCAACGACTAGCGGACCTTACCGGGGAGCTGTTTTTT
CDR3 protein: CASSQRLADLTGELFF

J gene: TRBJ1-3
V gene: TRBV20-1
D gene: -
clone size: -
CDR3 DNA: TGCAGTGCGGCTTCTGGAAACACCATATATTTT
CDR3 protein: CSAASGNTIYF

J gene: TRBJ2-2
V gene: TRBV11-2
D gene: TRBD1
clone size: -
CDR3 DNA: TGTGCCGGGGGGACAGGGATGACCGGGGAGCTGTTTTTT
CDR3 protein: CAGGTGMTGELFF

J gene: TRBJ2-1
V gene: TRBV14
D gene: TRBD2
clone size: -
CDR3 DNA: TGTGCCAGCAGCCAAGATTGGAGAACTAGCGGGAGCTATGAGCAGTTCTTC
CDR3 protein: CASSQDWRTSGSYEQFF

J gene: TRBJ1-5
V gene: TRBV24-1
D gene: -
clone size: -
CDR3 DNA: TGTGCCACCAGTGTAAGACCCACAGCCCAGCATTTT
CDR3 protein: CATSVRPTAQHF

J gene: TRBJ1-2
V gene: TRBV19
D gene: TRBD1
clone size: -
CDR3 DNA: TGTGCCAGTAGTACCGACTGGGGACAGGGGGCGCTTGGCTACACCTTC
CDR3 protein: CASSTDWGQGALGYTF

J gene: TRBJ1-3
V gene: TRBV27
D gene: TRBD1
clone size: -
CDR3 DNA: TGTGCCAGTAAAAGGCACAGGGGTGACTCTGGAAACACCATATATTTT
CDR3 protein: CASKRHRGDSGNTIYF

J gene: TRBJ2-7
V gene: TRBV18
D gene: TRBD2
clone size: -
CDR3 DNA: TGTGCCAGCTCCCTATTAGGAAGCGGGGGCTCCTACGAGCAGTACTTC
CDR3 protein: CASSLLGSGGSYEQYF

J gene: TRBJ2-1
V gene: TRBV10-3
D gene: TRBD2
clone size: -
CDR3 DNA: TGTGCCATCAGGACTAGCGGGAGGGCCGATGAGCAGTTCTTC
CDR3 protein: CAIRTSGRADEQFF

J gene: TRBJ1-3
V gene: TRBV7-9
D gene: -
clone size: -
CDR3 DNA: TGTGCCAGCAGATCAAAGACCCTAGGACGGAACTCGGGGAACACCATATATTTT
CDR3 protein: CASRSKTLGRNSGNTIYF

J gene: TRBJ2-2
V gene: TRBV11-2
D gene: TRBD1
clone size: -
CDR3 DNA: TGTGCCAGCAGCAGGACAGGGGCGAACACCGGGGAGCTGTTTTTT
CDR3 protein: CASSRTGANTGELFF

J gene: TRBJ2-1
V gene: TRBV7-2
D gene: -
clone size: -
CDR3 DNA: TGTGCCAGCAGCTCCGTATCCGGAGATGAGCAGTTCTTC
CDR3 protein: CASSSVSGDEQFF

J gene: TRBJ2-3
V gene: TRBV7-7
D gene: -
clone size: -
CDR3 DNA: TGTGCTAGCAGATTTACCTGGCAGCGACGAAGCACAGATACGCAGTATTTT
CDR3 protein: CASRFTWQRRSTDTQYF

J gene: TRBJ1-2
V gene: TRBV28
D gene: -
clone size: -
CDR3 DNA: TGTGCCAGCAGTTTATTCCCAGGGGATGGCTACACCTTC
CDR3 protein: CASSLFPGDGYTF

J gene: TRBJ2-1
V gene: TRBV28
D gene: TRBD1
clone size: -
CDR3 DNA: TGTGCCAGCCCGGCCAACTTGGACAGGACCTACAATGAGCAGTTCTTC
CDR3 protein: CASPANLDRTYNEQFF

J gene: TRBJ2-5
V gene: TRBV18
D gene: TRBD2
clone size: -
CDR3 DNA: TGTGCCAGCTCACCATCTGCAGCGGGAGTGGAGACCCAGTACTTC
CDR3 protein: CASSPSAAGVETQYF

J gene: TRBJ1-5
V gene: TRBV19
D gene: -
clone size: -
CDR3 DNA: TGTGCCAGTAGTTTGATCCGGGATAATAATAATCAGCCCCAGCATTTT
CDR3 protein: CASSLIRDNNNQPQHF

J gene: TRBJ1-5
V gene: TRBV19
D gene: -
clone size: -
CDR3 DNA: TGTGCCAGTAGTATAAGCAATAGCAATCAGCCCCAGCATTTT
CDR3 protein: CASSISNSNQPQHF

J gene: TRBJ1-5
V gene: TRBV4-3
D gene: -
clone size: -
CDR3 DNA: TGCGCCAGCAGCCAAGGTCCTCCTCCATCAGCCCAGCATTTT
CDR3 protein: CASSQGPPPSAQHF

J gene: TRBJ2-7
V gene: TRBV7-9
D gene: TRBD2
clone size: -
CDR3 DNA: TGTGCCAGCAGCCGGGGGGGGCCCCCCCTCTACGAGCAGTACTTC
CDR3 protein: CASSRGGPPLYEQYF

J gene: TRBJ2-1
V gene: TRBV28
D gene: TRBD1
clone size: -
CDR3 DNA: TGTGCCAGCAGTCGCACAGGGGGCGGGTCCTACAATGAGCAGTTCTTC
CDR3 protein: CASSRTGGGSYNEQFF

J gene: TRBJ2-7
V gene: TRBV28
D gene: -
clone size: -
CDR3 DNA: TGTGCCAGCAGTTCAGCCTACGAGCAGTACTTC
CDR3 protein: CASSSAYEQYF

J gene: TRBJ1-3
V gene: TRBV28
D gene: -
clone size: -
CDR3 DNA: TGTGCCAGCAGTTTAGGGGGGGGCAGAAGAAACACCATATATTTT
CDR3 protein: CASSLGGGRRNTIYF

J gene: TRBJ2-7
V gene: TRBV3-1/TRBV3-2
D gene: -
clone size: once
CDR3 DNA: TGTGCCAGCAGCCCTTACTCGTACTACGAGCAGTACTTC
CDR3 protein: CASSPYSYYEQYF

J gene: TRBJ2-5
V gene: TRBV5-4
D gene: TRBD1
clone size: -
CDR3 DNA: TGTGCCAGCAGCTTGTCCCAGGGGGTTCCAGAGACCCAGTACTTC
CDR3 protein: CASSLSQGVPETQYF